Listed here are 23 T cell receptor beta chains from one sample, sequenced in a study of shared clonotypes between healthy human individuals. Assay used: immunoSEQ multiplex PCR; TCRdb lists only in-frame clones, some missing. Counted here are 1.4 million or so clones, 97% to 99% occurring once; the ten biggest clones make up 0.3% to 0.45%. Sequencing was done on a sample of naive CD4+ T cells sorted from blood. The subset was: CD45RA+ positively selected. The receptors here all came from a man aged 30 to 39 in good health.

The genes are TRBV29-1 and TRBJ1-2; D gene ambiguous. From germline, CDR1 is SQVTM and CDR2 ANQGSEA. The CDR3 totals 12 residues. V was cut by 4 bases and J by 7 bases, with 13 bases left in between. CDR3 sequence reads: CSVVTASIGYTF. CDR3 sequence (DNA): TGCAGCGTTGTAACGGCCTCTATTGGCTACACCTTC.

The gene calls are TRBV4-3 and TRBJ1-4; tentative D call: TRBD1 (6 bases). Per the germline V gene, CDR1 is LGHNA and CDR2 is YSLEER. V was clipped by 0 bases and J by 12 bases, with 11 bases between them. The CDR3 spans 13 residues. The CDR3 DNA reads TGCGCCAGCAGCCAAGATGAGGGGGGGGAACTGTTTTTT. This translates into CASSQDEGGELFF.

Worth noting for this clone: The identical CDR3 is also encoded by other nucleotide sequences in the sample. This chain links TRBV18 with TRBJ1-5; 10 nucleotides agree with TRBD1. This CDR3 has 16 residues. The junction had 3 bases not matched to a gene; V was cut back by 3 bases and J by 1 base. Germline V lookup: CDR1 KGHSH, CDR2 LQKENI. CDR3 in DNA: TGTGCCAGCTCACCTCGGACAGGGGGGAGCAATCAGCCCCAGCATTTT. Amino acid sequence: CASSPRTGGSNQPQHF. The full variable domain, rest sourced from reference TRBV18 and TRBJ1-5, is NAGVMQNPRHLVRRRGQEARLRCSPMKGHSHVYWYRQLPEEGLKFMVYLQKENIIDESGMPKERFSAEFPKEGPSILRIQQVVRGDSAAYFCASSPRTGGSNQPQHFGDGTRLSIL.

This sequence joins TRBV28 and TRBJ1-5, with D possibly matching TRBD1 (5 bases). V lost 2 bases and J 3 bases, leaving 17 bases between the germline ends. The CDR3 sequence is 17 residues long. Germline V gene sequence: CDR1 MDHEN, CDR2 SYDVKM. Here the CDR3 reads CASSLGSWEGSNQPQHF. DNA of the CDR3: TGTGCCAGCAGTTTAGGTTCCTGGGAGGGGTCCAATCAGCCCCAGCATTTT.

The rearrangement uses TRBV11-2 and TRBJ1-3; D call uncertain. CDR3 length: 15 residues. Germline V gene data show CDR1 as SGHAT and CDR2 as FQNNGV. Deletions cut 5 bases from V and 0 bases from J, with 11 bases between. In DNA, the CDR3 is TGTGCCAGCAGCGGGCAGAACCTCTCTGGAAACACCATATATTTT. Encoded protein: CASSGQNLSGNTIYF.

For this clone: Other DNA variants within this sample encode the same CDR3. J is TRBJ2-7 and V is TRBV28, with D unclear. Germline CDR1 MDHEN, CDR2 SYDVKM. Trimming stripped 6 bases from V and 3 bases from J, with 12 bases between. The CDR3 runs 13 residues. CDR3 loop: CASSPPPNYEQYF. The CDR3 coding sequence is TGTGCCAGCAGCCCTCCCCCGAACTACGAGCAGTACTTC. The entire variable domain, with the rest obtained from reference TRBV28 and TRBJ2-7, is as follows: DVKVTQSSRYLVKRTGEKVFLECVQDMDHENMFWYRQDPGLGLRLIYFSYDVKMKEKGDIPEGYSVSREKKERFSLILESASTNQTSMYLCASSPPPNYEQYFGPGTRLTVT.

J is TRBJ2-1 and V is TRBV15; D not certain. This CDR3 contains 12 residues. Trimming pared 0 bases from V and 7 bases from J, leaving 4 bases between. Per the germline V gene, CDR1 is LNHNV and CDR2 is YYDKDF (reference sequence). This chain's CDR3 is CATSRDRNEQFF. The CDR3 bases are TGTGCCACCAGCAGAGATCGGAATGAGCAGTTCTTC.

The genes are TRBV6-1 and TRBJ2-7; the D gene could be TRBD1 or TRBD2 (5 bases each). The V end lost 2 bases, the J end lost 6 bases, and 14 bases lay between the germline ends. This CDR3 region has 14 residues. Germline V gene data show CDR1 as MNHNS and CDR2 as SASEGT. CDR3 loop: CASSEFGTGVEQYF. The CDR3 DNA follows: TGTGCCAGCAGTGAATTTGGGACCGGGGTCGAGCAGTACTTC.

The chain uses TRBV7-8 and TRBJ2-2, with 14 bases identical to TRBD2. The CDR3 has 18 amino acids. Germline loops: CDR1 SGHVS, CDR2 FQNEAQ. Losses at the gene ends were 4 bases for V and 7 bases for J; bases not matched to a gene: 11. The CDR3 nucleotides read TGTGCCAGCAGCTCGCGACTAGCGGGAGGGGTTTCGATCGGGGAGCTGTTTTTT. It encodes CASSSRLAGGVSIGELFF.

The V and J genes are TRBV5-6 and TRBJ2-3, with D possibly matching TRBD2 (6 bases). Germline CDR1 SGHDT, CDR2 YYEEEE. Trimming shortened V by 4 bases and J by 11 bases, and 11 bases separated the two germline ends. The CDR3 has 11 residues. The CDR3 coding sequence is TGTGCCAGCAGCCTTAGCGGTAAGCAGTATTTT. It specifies CASSLSGKQYF. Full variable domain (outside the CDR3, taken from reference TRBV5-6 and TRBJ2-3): DAGVTQSPTHLIKTRGQQVTLRCSPKSGHDTVSWYQQALGQGPQFIFQYYEEEERQRGNFPDRFSGHQFPNYSSELNVNALLLGDSALYLCASSLSGKQYFGPGTRLTVL.

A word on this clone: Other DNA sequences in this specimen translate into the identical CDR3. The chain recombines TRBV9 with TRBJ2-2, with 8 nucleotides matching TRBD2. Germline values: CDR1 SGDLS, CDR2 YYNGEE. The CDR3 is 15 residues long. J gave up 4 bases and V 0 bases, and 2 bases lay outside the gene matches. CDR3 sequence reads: CASSVVAGPTGELFF. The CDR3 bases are TGTGCCAGCAGCGTAGTAGCGGGACCCACCGGGGAGCTGTTTTTT.

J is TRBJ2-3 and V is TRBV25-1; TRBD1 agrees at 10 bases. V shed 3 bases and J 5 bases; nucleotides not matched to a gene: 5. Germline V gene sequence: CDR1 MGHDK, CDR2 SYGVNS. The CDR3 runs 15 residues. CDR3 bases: TGTGCCAGCAGTGACGACAGGGGGCCAGGAGATACGCAGTATTTT. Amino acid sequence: CASSDDRGPGDTQYF.

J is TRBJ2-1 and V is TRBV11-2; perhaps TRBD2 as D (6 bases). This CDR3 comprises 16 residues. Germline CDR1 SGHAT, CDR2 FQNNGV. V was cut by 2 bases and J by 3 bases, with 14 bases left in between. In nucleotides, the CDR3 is TGTGCCAGCAGCTTACGGTCCGGAGGGCTCTACAATGAGCAGTTCTTC. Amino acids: CASSLRSGGLYNEQFF. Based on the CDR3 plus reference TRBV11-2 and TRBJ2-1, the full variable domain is EAGVAQSPRYKIIEKRQSVAFWCNPISGHATLYWYQQILGQGPKLLIQFQNNGVVDDSQLPKDRFSAERLKGVDSTLKIQPAKLEDSAVYLCASSLRSGGLYNEQFFGPGTRLTVL.

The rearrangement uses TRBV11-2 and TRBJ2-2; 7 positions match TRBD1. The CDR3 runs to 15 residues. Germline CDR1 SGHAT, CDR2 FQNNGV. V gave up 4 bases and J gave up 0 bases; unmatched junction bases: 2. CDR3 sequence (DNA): TGTGCCAGCAGCTATGGGACAGCGAACACCGGGGAGCTGTTTTTT. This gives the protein CASSYGTANTGELFF.

CDR3 residues: CASSIVRASNQPQHF. For the CDR3, the DNA is TGTGCCAGTAGTATCGTCAGGGCTAGCAATCAGCCCCAGCATTTT. The J gene is TRBJ1-5, the V gene TRBV19, with TRBD1 as a possible D gene (5 bases). In germline, CDR1 is LNHDA, CDR2 SQIVND (reference sequence). V shed 3 bases and J shed 0 bases, with 9 bases lying between them. CDR3 size: 15 residues.

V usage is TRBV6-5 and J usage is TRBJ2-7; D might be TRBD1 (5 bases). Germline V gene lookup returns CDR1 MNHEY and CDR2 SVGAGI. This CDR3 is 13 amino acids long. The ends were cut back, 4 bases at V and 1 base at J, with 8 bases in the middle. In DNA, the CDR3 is TGTGCCAGCAGTTCGAGACAGTCCTACGAGCAGTACTTC. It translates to CASSSRQSYEQYF.

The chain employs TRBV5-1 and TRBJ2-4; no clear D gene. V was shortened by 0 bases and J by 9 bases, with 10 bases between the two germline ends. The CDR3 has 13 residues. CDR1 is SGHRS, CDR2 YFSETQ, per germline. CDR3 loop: CASSLALRGIQYF. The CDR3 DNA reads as TGCGCCAGCAGCTTGGCCCTCAGAGGCATTCAGTACTTC.

CDR3 DNA sequence: TGTGCCAGCAGTGACAGGTTGAGCTCTGGGGCCAACGTCCTGACTTTC. Protein product: CASSDRLSSGANVLTF. This chain joins TRBV6-1 and TRBJ2-6; D uncertain. CDR3 size: 16 residues. The germline V and J ends were trimmed by 3 bases and 0 bases, with 9 bases remaining between them. The germline CDR1 and CDR2 sequences are MNHNS and SASEGT.

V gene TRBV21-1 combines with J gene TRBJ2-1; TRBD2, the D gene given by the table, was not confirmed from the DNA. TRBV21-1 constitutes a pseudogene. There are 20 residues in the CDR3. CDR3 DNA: TGTGCCAGCATCAATAGCCCTCCTAGCGTCCCCCCGTGGGGTTACAATGAGCAGTTCTTC. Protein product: CASINSPPSVPPWGYNEQFF.

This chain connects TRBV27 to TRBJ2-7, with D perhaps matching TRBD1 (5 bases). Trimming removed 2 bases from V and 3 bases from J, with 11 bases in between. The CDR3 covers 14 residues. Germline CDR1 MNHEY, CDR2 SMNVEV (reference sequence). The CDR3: CASSLGAGRYEQYF. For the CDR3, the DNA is TGTGCCAGCAGTTTAGGGGCCGGACGCTACGAGCAGTACTTC.

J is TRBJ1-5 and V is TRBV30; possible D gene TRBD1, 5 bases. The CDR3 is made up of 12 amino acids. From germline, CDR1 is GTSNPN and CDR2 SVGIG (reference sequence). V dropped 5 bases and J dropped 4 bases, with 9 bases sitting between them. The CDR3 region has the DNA TGTGCCTGGGGCAGGGCGAATCAGCCCCAGCATTTT. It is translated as CAWGRANQPQHF.

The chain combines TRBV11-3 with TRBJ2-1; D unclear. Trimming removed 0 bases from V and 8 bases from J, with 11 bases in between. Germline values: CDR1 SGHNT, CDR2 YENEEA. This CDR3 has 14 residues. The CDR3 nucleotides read TGTGCCAGCAGCTTAGATGGCCGGAGTGATGAGCAGTTCTTC. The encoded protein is CASSLDGRSDEQFF.

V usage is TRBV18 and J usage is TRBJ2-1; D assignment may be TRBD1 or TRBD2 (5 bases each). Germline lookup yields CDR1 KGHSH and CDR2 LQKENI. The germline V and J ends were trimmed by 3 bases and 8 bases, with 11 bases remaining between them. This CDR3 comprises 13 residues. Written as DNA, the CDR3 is TGTGCCAGCTCACCCGGGACCCGGGATGAGCAGTTCTTC. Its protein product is CASSPGTRDEQFF.